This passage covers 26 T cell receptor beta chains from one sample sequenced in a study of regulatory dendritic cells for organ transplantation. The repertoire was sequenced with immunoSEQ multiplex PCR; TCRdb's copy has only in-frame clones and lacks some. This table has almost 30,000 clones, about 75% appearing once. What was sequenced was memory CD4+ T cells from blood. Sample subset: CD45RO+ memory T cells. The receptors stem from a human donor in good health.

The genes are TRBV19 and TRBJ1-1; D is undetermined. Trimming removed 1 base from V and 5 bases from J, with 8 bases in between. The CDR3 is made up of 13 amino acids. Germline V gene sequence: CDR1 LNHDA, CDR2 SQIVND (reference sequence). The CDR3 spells CASSIGKTTEAFF. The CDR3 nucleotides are TGTGCCAGTAGTATAGGAAAAACGACTGAAGCTTTCTTT.

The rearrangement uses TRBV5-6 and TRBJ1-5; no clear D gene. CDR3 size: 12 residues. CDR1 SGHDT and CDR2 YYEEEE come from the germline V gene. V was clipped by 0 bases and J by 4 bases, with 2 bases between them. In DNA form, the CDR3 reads TGTGCCAGCAGCTTGGTAAATCAGCCCCAGCATTTT. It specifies CASSLVNQPQHF.

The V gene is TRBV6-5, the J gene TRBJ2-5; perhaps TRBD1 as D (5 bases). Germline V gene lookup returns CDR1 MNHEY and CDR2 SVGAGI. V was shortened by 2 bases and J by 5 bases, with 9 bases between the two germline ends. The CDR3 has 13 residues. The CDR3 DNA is TGTGCCAGCAGTTACGAGGCAGGGGAGACCCAGTACTTC. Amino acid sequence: CASSYEAGETQYF.

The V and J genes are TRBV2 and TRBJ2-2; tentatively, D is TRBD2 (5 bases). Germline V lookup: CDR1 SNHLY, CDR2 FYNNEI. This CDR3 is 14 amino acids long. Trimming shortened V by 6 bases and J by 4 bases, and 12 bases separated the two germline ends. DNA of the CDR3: TGTGCCAGCAGCCCCGAAGGAGGCACCGGGGAGCTGTTTTTT. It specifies CASSPEGGTGELFF.

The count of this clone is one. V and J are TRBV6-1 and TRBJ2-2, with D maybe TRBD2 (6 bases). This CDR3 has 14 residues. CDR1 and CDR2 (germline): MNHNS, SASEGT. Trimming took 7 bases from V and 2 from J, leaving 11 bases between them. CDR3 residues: CASIAGTNTGELFF. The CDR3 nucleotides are TGTGCCAGCATTGCGGGGACTAACACCGGGGAGCTGTTTTTT.

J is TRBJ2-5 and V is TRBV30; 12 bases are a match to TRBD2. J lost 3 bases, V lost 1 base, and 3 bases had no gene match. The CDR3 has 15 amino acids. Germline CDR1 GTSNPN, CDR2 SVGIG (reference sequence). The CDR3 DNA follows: TGTGCCTGGAGTGGACTAGCGGGGGTAAAAGAGACCCAGTACTTC. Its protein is CAWSGLAGVKETQYF.

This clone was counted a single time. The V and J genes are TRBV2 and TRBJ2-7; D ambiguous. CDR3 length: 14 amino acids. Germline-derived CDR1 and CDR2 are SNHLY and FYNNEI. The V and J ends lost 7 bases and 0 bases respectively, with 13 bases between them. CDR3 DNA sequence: TGTGCCAGCACGCCGGAACCGAGCTCCTACGAGCAGTACTTC. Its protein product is CASTPEPSSYEQYF. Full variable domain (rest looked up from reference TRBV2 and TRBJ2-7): EPEVTQTPSHQVTQMGQEVILRCVPISNHLYFYWYRQILGQKVEFLVSFYNNEISEKSEIFDDQFSVERPDGSNFTLKIRSTKLEDSAMYFCASTPEPSSYEQYFGPGTRLTVT.

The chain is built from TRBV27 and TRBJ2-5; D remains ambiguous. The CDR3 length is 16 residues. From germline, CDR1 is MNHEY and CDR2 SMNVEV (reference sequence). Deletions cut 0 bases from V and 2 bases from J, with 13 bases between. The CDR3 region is CASSLSTSVAQETQYF. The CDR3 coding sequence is TGTGCCAGCAGTTTATCGACGTCCGTTGCGCAAGAGACCCAGTACTTC.

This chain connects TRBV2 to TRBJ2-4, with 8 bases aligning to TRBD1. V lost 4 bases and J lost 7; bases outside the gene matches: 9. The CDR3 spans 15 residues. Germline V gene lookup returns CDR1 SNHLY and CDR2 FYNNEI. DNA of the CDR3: TGTGCCAGCAGTGGGGTGGCAGGGGGCAGGAACATTCAGTACTTC. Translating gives CASSGVAGGRNIQYF.

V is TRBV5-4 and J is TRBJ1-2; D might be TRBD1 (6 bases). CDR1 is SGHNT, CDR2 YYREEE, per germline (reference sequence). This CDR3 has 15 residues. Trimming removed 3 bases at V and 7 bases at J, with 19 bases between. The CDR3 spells CASSWAGGGQSGYTF. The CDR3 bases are TGTGCCAGCAGCTGGGCGGGAGGGGGGCAGAGTGGCTACACCTTC.

This CDR3 is CATSRDLWADTQYF. The CDR3 region has the DNA TGTGCCACCAGCAGAGACCTTTGGGCAGATACGCAGTATTTT. The gene calls are TRBV15 and TRBJ2-3; no clear D. The ends were cut back, 0 bases at V and 4 bases at J, with 8 bases in the middle. CDR1 LNHNV and CDR2 YYDKDF come from the germline V gene (reference sequence). There are 14 residues in the CDR3.

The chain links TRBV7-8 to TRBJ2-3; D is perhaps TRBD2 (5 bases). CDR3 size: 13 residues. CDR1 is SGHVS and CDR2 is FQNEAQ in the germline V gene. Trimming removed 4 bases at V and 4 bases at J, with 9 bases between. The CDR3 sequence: CASSSLGADTQYF. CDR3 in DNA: TGTGCCAGCAGCTCCCTCGGGGCAGATACGCAGTATTTT.

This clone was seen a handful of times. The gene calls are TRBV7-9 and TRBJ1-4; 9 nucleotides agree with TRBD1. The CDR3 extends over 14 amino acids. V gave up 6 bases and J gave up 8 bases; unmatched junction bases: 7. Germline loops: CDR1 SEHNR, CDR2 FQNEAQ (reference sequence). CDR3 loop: CASRSGTGPEKLFF. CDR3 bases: TGTGCCAGCAGGTCTGGGACAGGGCCCGAAAAACTGTTTTTT.

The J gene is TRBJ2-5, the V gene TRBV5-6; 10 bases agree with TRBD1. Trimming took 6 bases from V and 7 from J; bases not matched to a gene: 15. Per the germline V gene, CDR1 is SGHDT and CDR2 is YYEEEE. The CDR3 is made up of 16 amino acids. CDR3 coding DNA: TGTGCCAGCATCCCTTGGGACAGGGGTGGCGAGGGGACCCAGTACTTC. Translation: CASIPWDRGGEGTQYF.

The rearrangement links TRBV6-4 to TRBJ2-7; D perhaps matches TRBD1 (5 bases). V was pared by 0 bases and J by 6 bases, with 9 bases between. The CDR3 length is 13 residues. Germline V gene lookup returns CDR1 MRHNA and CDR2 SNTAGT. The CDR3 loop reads CASSDSDQGEQYF. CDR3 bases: TGTGCCAGCAGTGACTCGGACCAGGGCGAGCAGTACTTC.

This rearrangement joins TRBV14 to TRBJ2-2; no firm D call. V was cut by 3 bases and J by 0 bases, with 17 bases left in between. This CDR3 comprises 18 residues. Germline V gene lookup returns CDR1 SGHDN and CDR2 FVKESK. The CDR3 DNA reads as TGTGCCAGCAGCCAGAGCCCCACCTGGCGATCGAACACCGGGGAGCTGTTTTTT. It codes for CASSQSPTWRSNTGELFF.

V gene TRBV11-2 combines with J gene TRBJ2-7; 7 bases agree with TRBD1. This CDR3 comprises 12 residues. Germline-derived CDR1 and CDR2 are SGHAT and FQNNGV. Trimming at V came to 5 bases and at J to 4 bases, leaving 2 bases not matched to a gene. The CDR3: CASSTTGYEQYF. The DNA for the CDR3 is TGTGCCAGCAGCACGACAGGGTACGAGCAGTACTTC.

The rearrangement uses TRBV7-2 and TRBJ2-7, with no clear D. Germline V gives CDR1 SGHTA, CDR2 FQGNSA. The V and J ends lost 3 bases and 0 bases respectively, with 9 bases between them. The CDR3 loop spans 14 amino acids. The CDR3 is CASSFAVSSYEQYF. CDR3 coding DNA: TGTGCCAGCAGCTTTGCAGTTAGCTCCTACGAGCAGTACTTC.

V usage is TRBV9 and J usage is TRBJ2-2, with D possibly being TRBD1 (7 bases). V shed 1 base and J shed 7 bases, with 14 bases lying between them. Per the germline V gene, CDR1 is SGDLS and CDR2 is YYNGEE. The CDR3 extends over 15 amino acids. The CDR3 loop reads CASSVNGGGYGELFF. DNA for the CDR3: TGTGCCAGCAGCGTAAATGGAGGGGGCTACGGGGAGCTGTTTTTT.

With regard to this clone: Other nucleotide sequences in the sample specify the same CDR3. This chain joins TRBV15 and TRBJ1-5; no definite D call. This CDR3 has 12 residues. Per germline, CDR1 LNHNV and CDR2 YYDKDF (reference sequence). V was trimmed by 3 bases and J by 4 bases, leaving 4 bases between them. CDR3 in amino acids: CATSRDNQPQHF. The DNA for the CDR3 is TGTGCCACCAGCAGGGATAATCAGCCCCAGCATTTT.

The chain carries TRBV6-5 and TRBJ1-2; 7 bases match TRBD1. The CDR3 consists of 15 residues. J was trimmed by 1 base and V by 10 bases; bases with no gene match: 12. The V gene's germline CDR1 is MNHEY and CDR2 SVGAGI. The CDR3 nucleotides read TGTGCCACTAGGGAGGGGACAGCCAATAACTATGGCTACACCTTC. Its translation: CATREGTANNYGYTF.

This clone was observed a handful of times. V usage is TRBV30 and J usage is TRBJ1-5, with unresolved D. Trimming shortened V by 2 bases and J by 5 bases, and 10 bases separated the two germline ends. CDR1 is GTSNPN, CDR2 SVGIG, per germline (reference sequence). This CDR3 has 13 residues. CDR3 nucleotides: TGTGCCTGGAGTATGACCGCGGATCAGCCCCAGCATTTT. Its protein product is CAWSMTADQPQHF.

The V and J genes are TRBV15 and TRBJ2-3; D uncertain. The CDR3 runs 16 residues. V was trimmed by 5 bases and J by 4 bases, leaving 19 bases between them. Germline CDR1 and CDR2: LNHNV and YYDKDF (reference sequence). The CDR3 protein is CATSAEKTHPPDTQYF. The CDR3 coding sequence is TGTGCCACCAGCGCGGAGAAGACCCACCCCCCAGATACGCAGTATTTT.

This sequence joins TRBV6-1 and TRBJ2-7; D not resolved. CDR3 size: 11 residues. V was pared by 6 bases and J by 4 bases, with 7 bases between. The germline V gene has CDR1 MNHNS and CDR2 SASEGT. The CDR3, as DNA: TGTGCCAGCAGCTGGGGTTACGAGCAGTACTTC. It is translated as CASSWGYEQYF.

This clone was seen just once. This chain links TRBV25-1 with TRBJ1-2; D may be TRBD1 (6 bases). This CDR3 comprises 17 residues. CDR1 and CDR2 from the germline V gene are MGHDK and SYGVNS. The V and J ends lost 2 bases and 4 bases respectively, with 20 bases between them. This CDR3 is CASSEPSTGRGRYGYTF. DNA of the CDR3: TGTGCCAGCAGTGAACCCTCAACAGGGCGGGGTCGCTATGGCTACACCTTC.

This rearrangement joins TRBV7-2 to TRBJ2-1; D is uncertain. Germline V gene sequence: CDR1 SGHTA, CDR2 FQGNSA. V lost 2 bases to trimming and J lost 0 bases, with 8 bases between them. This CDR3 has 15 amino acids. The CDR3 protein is CASSLYRYSYNEQFF. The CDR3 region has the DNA TGTGCCAGCAGCTTATATCGATACTCCTACAATGAGCAGTTCTTC.